The clone carrying this T cell receptor beta chain was counted between two and nine times. The antigen is not known. The data belong to a study of human T cells and chemical hapten exposure. Study results and limitations: Sensitization with DPC brought no change to TCRs above 1 in 1000 in frequency.

Time point in this sample: healthy volunteer bleed at 6 weeks. Blood, whole and unfractionated, served as the source for total RNA extraction. There are 14 residues in the CDR3. CDR1 is MNHEY and CDR2 is SVGAGI in the germline V gene. Deletions cut 7 bases from V and 0 bases from J, with 13 bases between. MiXCR was run by TCRdb on the RACE reads, yielding one entry per CDR3 protein. This repertoire shows 65,000 to 80,000 distinct CDR3 sequences, about 8.6% found once; its top ten account for around 1.6%. The sample consisted of whole blood. The rearrangement joins TRBV6-5 to TRBJ2-7, with D possibly being TRBD1 (6 bases). This TCR was recovered from a male donor in good health. Some clones in this sample may be carry-over from other donors' samples. CDR3 nucleotide sequence: TGTGCCAGCAACCGGGACACCCGCTCCTACGAGCAGTACTTC. Protein product: CASNRDTRSYEQYF.